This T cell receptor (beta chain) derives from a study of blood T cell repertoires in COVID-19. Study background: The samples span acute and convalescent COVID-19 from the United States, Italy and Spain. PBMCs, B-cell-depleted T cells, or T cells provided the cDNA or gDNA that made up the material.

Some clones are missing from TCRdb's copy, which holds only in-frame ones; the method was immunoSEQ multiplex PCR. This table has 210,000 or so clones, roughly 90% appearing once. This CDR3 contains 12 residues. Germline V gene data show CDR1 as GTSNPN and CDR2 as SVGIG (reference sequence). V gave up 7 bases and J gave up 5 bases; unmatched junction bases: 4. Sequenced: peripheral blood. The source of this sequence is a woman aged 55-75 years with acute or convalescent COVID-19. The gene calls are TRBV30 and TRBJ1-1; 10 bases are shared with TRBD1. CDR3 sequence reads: CASGQGWTEAFF. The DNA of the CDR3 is TGTGCCTCGGGACAGGGGTGGACTGAAGCTTTCTTT.